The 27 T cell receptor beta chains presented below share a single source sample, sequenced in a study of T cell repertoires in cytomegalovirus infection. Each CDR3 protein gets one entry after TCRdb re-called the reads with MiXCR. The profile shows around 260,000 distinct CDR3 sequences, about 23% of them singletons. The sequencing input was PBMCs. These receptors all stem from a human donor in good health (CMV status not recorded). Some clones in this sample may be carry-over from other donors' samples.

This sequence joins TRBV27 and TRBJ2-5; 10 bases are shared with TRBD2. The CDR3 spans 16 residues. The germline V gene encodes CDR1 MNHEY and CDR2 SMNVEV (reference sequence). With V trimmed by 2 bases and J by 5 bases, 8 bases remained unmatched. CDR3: CASSLVASGGRETQYF. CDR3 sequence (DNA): TGTGCCAGCAGTTTAGTGGCTAGCGGGGGTCGGGAGACCCAGTACTTC.

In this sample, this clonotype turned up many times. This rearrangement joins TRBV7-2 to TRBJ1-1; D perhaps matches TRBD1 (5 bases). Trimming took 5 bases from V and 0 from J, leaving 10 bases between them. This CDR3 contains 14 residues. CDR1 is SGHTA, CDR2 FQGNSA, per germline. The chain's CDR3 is CASSQLTVNTEAFF. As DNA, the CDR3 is TGTGCCAGCAGCCAACTGACAGTGAACACTGAAGCTTTCTTT.

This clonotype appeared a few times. As DNA, the CDR3 is TGTGCCAGCAGCTGGGCTAACACTGAAGCTTTCTTT. Translated: CASSWANTEAFF. The chain carries TRBV7-9 and TRBJ1-1, with no clear D. The CDR3 loop spans 12 amino acids. Trimming shortened V by 4 bases and J by 2 bases, and 5 bases separated the two germline ends. Looked up from germline, CDR1 is SEHNR and CDR2 is FQNEAQ (reference sequence).

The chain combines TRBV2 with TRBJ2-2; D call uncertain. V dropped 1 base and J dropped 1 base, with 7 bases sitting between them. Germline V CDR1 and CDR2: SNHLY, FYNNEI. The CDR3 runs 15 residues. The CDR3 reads CASSEVPRNTGELFF. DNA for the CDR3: TGTGCCAGCAGTGAAGTGCCCAGGAACACCGGGGAGCTGTTTTTT.

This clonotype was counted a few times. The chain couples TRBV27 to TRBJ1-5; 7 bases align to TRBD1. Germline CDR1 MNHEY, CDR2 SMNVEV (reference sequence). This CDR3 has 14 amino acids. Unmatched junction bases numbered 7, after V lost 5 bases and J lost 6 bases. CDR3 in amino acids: CASSNTGAGQPQHF. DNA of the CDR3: TGTGCCAGCAGTAATACAGGGGCAGGTCAGCCCCAGCATTTT.

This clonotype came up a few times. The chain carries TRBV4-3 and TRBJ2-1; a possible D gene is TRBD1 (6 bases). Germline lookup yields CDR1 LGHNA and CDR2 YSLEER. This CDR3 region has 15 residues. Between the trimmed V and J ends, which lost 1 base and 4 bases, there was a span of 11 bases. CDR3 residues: CASSQARTAYNEQFF. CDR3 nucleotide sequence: TGCGCCAGCAGCCAAGCCCGGACAGCTTACAATGAGCAGTTCTTC.

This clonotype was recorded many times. CDR3 sequence reads: CSVEDPDSQLNEQYF. The CDR3, as DNA: TGCAGCGTTGAAGACCCGGACAGCCAGCTTAACGAGCAGTACTTC. The chain recombines TRBV29-1 with TRBJ2-7; perhaps TRBD1 as D (6 bases). The CDR3 spans 15 residues. Between the trimmed V and J ends, which lost 0 bases and 5 bases, there was a span of 17 bases. Germline-derived CDR1 and CDR2 are SQVTM and ANQGSEA.

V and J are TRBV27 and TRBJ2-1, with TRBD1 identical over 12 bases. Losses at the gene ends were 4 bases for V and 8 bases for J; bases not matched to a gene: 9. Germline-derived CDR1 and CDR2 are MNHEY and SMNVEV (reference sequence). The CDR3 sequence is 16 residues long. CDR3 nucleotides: TGTGCCAGCAGTTCCCGGGACAGGGGGCGTATGGATGAGCAGTTCTTC. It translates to CASSSRDRGRMDEQFF.

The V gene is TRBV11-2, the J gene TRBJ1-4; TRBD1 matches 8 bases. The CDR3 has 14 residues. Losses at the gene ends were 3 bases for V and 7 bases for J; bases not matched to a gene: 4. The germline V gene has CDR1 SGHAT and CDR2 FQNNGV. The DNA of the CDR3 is TGTGCCAGCAGCTTGAGACAGGGGATTGAAAAACTGTTTTTT. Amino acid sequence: CASSLRQGIEKLFF.

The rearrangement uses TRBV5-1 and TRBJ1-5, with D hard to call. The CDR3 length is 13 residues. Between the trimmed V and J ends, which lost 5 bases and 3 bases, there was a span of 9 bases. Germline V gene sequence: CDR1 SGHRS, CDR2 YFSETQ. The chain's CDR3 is CASRPEFNQPQHF. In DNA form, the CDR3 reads TGCGCCAGCAGACCTGAGTTCAATCAGCCCCAGCATTTT.

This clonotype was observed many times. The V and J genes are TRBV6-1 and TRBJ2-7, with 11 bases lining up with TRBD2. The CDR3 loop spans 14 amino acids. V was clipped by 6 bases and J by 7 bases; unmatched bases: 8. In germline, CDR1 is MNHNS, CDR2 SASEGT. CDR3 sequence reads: CASRIAGGPGEQYV. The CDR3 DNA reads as TGTGCCAGCAGGATAGCGGGAGGGCCAGGGGAGCAGTACGTC.

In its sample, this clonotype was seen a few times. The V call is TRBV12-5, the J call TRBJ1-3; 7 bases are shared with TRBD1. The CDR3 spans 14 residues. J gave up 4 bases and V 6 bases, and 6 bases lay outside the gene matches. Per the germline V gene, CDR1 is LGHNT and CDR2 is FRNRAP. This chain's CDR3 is CASGSQGGGNTIYF. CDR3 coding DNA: TGTGCTAGTGGGTCTCAGGGGGGCGGAAACACCATATATTTT.

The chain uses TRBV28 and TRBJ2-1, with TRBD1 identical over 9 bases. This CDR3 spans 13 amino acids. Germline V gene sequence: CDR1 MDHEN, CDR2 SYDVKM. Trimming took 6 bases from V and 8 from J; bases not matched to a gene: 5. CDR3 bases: TGTGCCAGCAGGTCGGACAGGGGTTATGAGCAGTTCTTC. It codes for CASRSDRGYEQFF.

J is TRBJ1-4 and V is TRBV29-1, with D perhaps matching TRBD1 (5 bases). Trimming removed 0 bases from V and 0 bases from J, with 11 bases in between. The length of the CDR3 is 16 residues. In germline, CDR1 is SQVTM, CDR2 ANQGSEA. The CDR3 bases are TGCAGCGTTGAAGACGGGACCCTAGCAACTAATGAAAAACTGTTTTTT. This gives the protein CSVEDGTLATNEKLFF. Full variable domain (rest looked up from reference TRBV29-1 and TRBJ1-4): SAVISQKPSRDICQRGTSLTIQCQVDSQVTMMFWYRQQPGQSLTLIATANQGSEATYESGFVIDKFPISRPNLTFSTLTVSNMSPEDSSIYLCSVEDGTLATNEKLFFGSGTQLSVL.

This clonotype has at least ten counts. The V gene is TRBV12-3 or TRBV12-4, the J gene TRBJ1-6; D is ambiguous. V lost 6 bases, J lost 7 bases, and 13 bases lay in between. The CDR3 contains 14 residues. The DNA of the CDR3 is TGTGCCAGCAGCCCCGGTCGGCGAAATTCACCCCTCCACTTT. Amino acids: CASSPGRRNSPLHF.

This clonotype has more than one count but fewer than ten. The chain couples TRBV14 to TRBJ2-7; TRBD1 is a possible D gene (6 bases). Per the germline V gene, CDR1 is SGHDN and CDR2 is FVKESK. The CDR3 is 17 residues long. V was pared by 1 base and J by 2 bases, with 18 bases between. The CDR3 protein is CASSQGSRTVSTYEQYF. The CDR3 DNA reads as TGTGCCAGCAGCCAAGGAAGTCGGACAGTCTCCACCTACGAGCAGTACTTC.

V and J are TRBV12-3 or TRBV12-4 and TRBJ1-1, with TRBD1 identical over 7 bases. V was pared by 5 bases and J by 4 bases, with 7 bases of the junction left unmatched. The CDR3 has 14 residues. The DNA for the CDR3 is TGTGCCAGCAGTAGAAGGGACAGTTCCACTGAAGCTTTCTTT. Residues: CASSRRDSSTEAFF.

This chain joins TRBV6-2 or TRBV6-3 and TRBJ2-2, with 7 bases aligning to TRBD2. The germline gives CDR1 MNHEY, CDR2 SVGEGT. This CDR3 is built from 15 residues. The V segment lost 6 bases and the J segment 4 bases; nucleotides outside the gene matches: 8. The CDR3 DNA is TGTGCCAGCAGAATTCTAGCGGACCGCACCGGGGAGCTGTTTTTT. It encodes CASRILADRTGELFF.

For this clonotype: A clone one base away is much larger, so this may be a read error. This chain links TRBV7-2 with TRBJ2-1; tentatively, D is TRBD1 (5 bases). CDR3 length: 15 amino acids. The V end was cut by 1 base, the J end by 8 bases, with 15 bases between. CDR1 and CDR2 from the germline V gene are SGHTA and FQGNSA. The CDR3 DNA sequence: TGTGCCAGCAGCTTAGACAGGCTCTATTTTGATGAGCAGTTCTTC. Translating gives CASSLDRLYFDEQFF. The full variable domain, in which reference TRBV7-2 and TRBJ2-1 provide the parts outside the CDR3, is GAGVSQSPSNKVTEKGKDVELRCDPISGHTALYWYRQSLGQGLEFLIYFQGNSAPDKSGLPSDRFSAERTGGSVSTLTIQRTQQEDSAVYLCASSLDRLYFDEQFFGPGTRLTVL.

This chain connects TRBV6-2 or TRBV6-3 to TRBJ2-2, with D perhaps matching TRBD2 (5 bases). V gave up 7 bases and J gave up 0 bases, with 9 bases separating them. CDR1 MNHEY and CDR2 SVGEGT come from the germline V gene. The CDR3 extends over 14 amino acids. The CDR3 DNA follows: TGTGCCAGCACCGGACTCTCGAACACCGGGGAGCTGTTTTTT. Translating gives CASTGLSNTGELFF.

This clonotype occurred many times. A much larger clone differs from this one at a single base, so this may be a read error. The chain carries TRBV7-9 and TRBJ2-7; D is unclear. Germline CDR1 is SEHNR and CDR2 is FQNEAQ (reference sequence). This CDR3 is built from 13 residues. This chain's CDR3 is CVSSLRGDDEQYF. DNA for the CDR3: TGTGTCAGCAGCTTACGCGGAGACGACGAGCAGTACTTC.

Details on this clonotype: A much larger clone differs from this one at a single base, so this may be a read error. The CDR3 sequence is CASSLPGSYEQYV. In nucleotides, the CDR3 is TGTGCCAGCAGCTTACCGGGCTCCTACGAGCAGTACGTC. The chain employs TRBV7-2 and TRBJ2-7; D ambiguous. In germline, CDR1 is SGHTA, CDR2 FQGNSA. CDR3 size: 13 residues. Trimming cost V 2 bases and J 0 bases, with 5 bases left between them.

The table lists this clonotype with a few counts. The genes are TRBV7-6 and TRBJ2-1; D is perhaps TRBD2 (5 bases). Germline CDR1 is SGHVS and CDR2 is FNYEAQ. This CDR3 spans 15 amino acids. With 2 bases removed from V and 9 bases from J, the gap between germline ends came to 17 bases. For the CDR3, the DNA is TGTGCCAGCAGCTTAATTTCGAGGGTCGCTAGTGAGCAGTTCTTC. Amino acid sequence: CASSLISRVASEQFF.

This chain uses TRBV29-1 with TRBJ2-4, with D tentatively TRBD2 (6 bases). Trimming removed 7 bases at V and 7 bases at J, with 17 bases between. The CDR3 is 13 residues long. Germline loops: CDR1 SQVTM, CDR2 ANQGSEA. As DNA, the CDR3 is TGCAGCGCCCGGGCCCGACGGGGGAACATTCAGTACTTC. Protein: CSARARRGNIQYF.

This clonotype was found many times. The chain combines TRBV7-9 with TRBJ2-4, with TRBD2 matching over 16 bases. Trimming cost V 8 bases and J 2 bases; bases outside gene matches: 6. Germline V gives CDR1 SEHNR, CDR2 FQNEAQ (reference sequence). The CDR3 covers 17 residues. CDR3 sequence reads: CASSGLAGGISKNIQYF. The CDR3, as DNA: TGTGCCAGCTCGGGACTAGCGGGAGGGATTTCCAAAAACATTCAGTACTTC.

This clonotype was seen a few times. The CDR3 DNA reads TGTGCCAGCAGCCTCCCCTTAGGTAGCGGGAGTGGCAATGAGCAGTTCTTC. Translation: CASSLPLGSGSGNEQFF. The chain carries TRBV7-2 and TRBJ2-1; 9 positions match TRBD2. This CDR3 is built from 17 residues. The germline CDR1 and CDR2 sequences are SGHTA and FQGNSA. Trimming removed 5 bases from V and 6 bases from J; junction bases left unmatched: 14.

The CDR3 loop is CASSSNSGNEQYF. In DNA form, the CDR3 reads TGTGCCAGCAGCTCCAACTCGGGTAACGAGCAGTACTTC. The genes are TRBV7-9 and TRBJ2-7; D ambiguous. The germline V gene has CDR1 SEHNR and CDR2 FQNEAQ (reference sequence). V dropped 4 bases and J dropped 5 bases, with 12 bases sitting between them. The CDR3 is made up of 13 amino acids.